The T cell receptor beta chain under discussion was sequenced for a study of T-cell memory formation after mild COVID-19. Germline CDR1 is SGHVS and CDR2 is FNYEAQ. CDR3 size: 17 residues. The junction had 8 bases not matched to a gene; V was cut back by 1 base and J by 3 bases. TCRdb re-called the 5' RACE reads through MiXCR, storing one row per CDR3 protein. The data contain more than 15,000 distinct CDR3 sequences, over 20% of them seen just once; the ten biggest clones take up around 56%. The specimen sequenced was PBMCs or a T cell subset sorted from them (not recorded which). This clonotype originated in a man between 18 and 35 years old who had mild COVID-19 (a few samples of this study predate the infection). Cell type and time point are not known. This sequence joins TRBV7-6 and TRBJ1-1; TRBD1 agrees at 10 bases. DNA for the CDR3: TGTGCCAGCAGCTTAGTTCCCGGACAGGGGGTTGACACTGAAGCTTTCTTT. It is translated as CASSLVPGQGVDTEAFF.